This T cell receptor (beta chain) was retrieved from a study of shared clonotypes between healthy human individuals. Findings and caveats of the study: Generation of non-shared clonotypes was less probable than generation of clonotypes shared by all four donors.

As for this clone: Its antigen is unknown.

The authors split each subset's genomic DNA evenly across several immunoSEQ plates. Using immunoSEQ multiplex PCR, the repertoire was profiled, and TCRdb retains in-frame clones only, with some absent. The repertoire holds 2 million to 3 million clones, with over 85% as singletons. J was trimmed by 0 bases and V by 6 bases; bases with no gene match: 6. The CDR3 has 16 amino acids. Germline loops: CDR1 SNHLY, CDR2 FYNNEI. The chain is built from TRBV2 and TRBJ2-4, with 9 bases lining up with TRBD1. The material sequenced was naive CD4+ T cells from PBMCs. Subset reported: CD45RA+ positively selected. This sequence originates from a man aged 18-30 years in good health. Some clones in this sample may be carry-over from other donors' samples. The CDR3 nucleotides are TGTGCCAGCAGAGGACAGGGGTCCTTAGCCAAAAACATTCAGTACTTC. Its protein is CASRGQGSLAKNIQYF.